The rows below give T cell receptor beta chains drawn from one sample of a study of preoperative IRX-2 immunotherapy in early breast cancer. This table comes from immunoSEQ multiplex PCR, and its TCRdb copy is limited to in-frame clones, with some not included. The table has about 98,000 clones, just over 85% seen once. The starting material was tumor tissue, obtained after IRX-2 immunotherapy. These TCRs come from a human donor with breast cancer. Both conserved end residues are trimmed from each CDR3.

CDR3 protein: ACPNRISGNTIY; V gene: TRBV30; J gene: TRBJ1-3
CDR3 protein: TSRSGLLYEQPQH; V gene: TRBV6-7; J gene: TRBJ1-5
CDR3 protein: ASRGVRHEQY; V gene: TRBV6-7; J gene: TRBJ2-7
CDR3 protein: ASSYSVLTEAF; V gene: TRBV6-8; J gene: TRBJ1-1
CDR3 protein: ASSIGGSEKLF; V gene: TRBV19; J gene: TRBJ1-4
CDR3 protein: ASSLGPASGEAF; V gene: TRBV11-3; J gene: TRBJ1-1
CDR3 protein: ASSPGEGNTGELF; V gene: TRBV11-3; J gene: TRBJ2-2
CDR3 protein: ASSQESQMGATNEKLF; V gene: TRBV14; J gene: TRBJ1-4
CDR3 protein: ASSTGRWEGGGPDTQY; V gene: TRBV14; J gene: TRBJ2-3
CDR3 protein: ASSNRGGDTQY; V gene: TRBV19; J gene: TRBJ2-3
CDR3 protein: ATSSRQGAVAEAF; V gene: TRBV15; J gene: TRBJ1-1
CDR3 protein: ASRPLQGSPNEKLF; V gene: TRBV6-8; J gene: TRBJ1-4
CDR3 protein: ASYDRPKGRF; V gene: TRBV19; J gene: TRBJ2-1
CDR3 protein: ASTLQGASNQPQH; V gene: TRBV6-4; J gene: TRBJ1-5
CDR3 protein: ASSPPTSGGETQY; V gene: TRBV18; J gene: TRBJ2-5
CDR3 protein: ASSPRDQPQH; V gene: TRBV6-8; J gene: TRBJ1-5
CDR3 protein: ASSPWMTGENTGELF; V gene: TRBV11-3; J gene: TRBJ2-2
CDR3 protein: ASRLVSGRASGGELF; V gene: TRBV12-2; J gene: TRBJ2-2
CDR3 protein: ASSELAGELF; V gene: TRBV10-1; J gene: TRBJ2-2
CDR3 protein: AASPGSPEDTQY; V gene: TRBV5-1; J gene: TRBJ2-3
CDR3 protein: ASSGGPPGQGGEKLF; V gene: TRBV25-1; J gene: TRBJ1-4
CDR3 protein: ASSLKDSPLH; V gene: TRBV6-8; J gene: TRBJ1-6